Sequencing of this T cell receptor (beta chain) was carried out in a study of blood T cell repertoires in COVID-19. Study in general: Sites across the United States, Italy and Spain contributed samples from acute and convalescent COVID-19. Sources were T cells, B-cell-depleted T cells, or PBMCs; the material itself was cDNA or gDNA.

The CDR3 has 16 residues. V shed 5 bases and J shed 5 bases, with 22 bases lying between them. CDR1 and CDR2 (germline): LNHDA, SQIVND (reference sequence). In the original analysis: Amplifying reference gene primers gave estimates of nucleated cell counts. Here immunoSEQ multiplex PCR was the method, and the copy in TCRdb shows in-frame clones only, minus some. From that table come the V and J calls and clone size; the DNA was used to work out D and trimming. The table has about 170,000 clones, approximately 84% seen once; the top ten hold approximately 11%. This chain links TRBV19 with TRBJ2-7; D might be TRBD1 (5 bases). Sequenced material: peripheral blood. The source is a man between 65 and 80 years old with active or convalescent COVID-19. The chain's CDR3 is CASSSQRQGRWDEQYF. CDR3 in DNA: TGTGCCAGTAGTTCCCAGAGGCAGGGAAGGTGGGACGAGCAGTACTTC.